This T cell receptor (beta chain) was identified in a study of identical twins. Study-wide findings and caveats: Sharing of beta out-of-frame sequences by twins showed a weaker excess. It was possible that invariant MAIT and iNKT cells partly confounded the zero-insertion analyses.

A few counts support this clonotype. Its antigen is as yet unknown. V lost 1 base and J lost 1; bases outside the gene matches: 19. Germline CDR1 and CDR2: SQVTM and ANQGSEA. This CDR3 spans 20 amino acids. TCRdb analysed the 5' RACE reads with MiXCR anew, one entry per CDR3 protein. In the table there are some 1,600,000 distinct CDR3 sequences, under 35% of which are singletons. The V gene is TRBV29-1, the J gene TRBJ1-1, with 9 bases fitting TRBD1. The source material was cord blood. The source is a newborn girl in good health. CDR3 sequence reads: CSVEGSRDRVRMVRNTEAFF. CDR3 DNA sequence: TGCAGCGTTGAAGGGTCCCGGGACAGGGTAAGGATGGTCCGGAACACTGAAGCTTTCTTT.